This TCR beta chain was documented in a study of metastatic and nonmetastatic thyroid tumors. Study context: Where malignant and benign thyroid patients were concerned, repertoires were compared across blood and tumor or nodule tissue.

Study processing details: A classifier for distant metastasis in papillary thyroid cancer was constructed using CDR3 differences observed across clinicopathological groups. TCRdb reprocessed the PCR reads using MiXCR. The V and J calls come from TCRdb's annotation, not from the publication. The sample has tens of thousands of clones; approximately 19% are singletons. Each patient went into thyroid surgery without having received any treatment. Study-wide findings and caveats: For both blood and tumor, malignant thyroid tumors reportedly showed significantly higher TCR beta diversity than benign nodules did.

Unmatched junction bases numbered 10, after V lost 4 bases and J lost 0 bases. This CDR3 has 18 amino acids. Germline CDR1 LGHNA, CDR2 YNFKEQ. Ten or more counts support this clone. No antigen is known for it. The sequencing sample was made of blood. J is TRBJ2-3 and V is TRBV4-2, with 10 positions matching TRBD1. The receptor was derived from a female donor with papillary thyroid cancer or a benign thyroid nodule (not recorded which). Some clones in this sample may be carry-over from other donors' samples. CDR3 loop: CASSPPFPGQGSTDTQYF. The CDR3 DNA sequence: TGTGCCAGCAGCCCCCCATTTCCGGGACAGGGGAGCACAGATACGCAGTATTTT.